The 15 T cell receptor beta chains in this list originate from one sample, sequenced in a study of Ad26.COV2.S vaccination and SARS-CoV-2 variants. Sequenced by immunoSEQ multiplex PCR; TCRdb stores in-frame clones only, minus some. The repertoire has roughly 320,000 clones, approximately 80% of them found once; the top ten carry around 2.2%. Regarding treatment: around 19 received Ad26.COV2.S at low or high dose, single or two shots; about five received placebo; per-sample allocation not given. Material that was analyzed had been drawn on day 63 after the first vaccine or placebo injection. The sequenced sample was peripheral blood, obtained in a trial of Ad26.COV2.S vaccine versus placebo. The receptor source for this set is a person aged 18-65 years who received the Ad26.COV2.S COVID-19 vaccine or a placebo.

The rearrangement links TRBV18 to TRBJ1-5; 10 bases are shared with TRBD1. Losses at the gene ends were 3 bases for V and 5 bases for J; bases not matched to a gene: 4. Looked up from germline, CDR1 is KGHSH and CDR2 is LQKENI. The CDR3 extends over 15 amino acids. The CDR3 coding sequence is TGTGCCAGCTCACCGACAGGGGGCTTCGATCAGCCCCAGCATTTT. This codes for CASSPTGGFDQPQHF.

The rearrangement links TRBV19 to TRBJ2-7; possibly TRBD1 or TRBD2 for D (5 bases each). Looked up from germline, CDR1 is LNHDA and CDR2 is SQIVND (reference sequence). The CDR3 runs 13 residues. Trimming removed 6 bases at V and 5 bases at J, with 14 bases between. CDR3 sequence reads: CASSRIRDHEQYF. CDR3 in DNA: TGTGCCAGTAGCCGGATCAGGGACCACGAGCAGTACTTC. The variable domain in full, completed from reference TRBV19 and TRBJ2-7, reads DGGITQSPKYLFRKEGQNVTLSCEQNLNHDAMYWYRQDPGQGLRLIYYSQIVNDFQKGDIAEGYSVSREKKESFPLTVTSAQKNPTAFYLCASSRIRDHEQYFGPGTRLTVT.

This chain connects TRBV7-6 to TRBJ2-7, with D tentatively TRBD2 (6 bases). V gave up 2 bases and J gave up 6 bases, with 11 bases separating them. This CDR3 is 13 amino acids long. CDR1 and CDR2 (germline): SGHVS, FNYEAQ. CDR3 DNA: TGTGCCAGCAGCTTATTTTCGGGGGTCGAGCAGTACTTC. Translation: CASSLFSGVEQYF.

CDR3 in amino acids: CASSLLAEAFF. The DNA of the CDR3 is TGTGCCAGCAGTCTCCTCGCTGAAGCTTTCTTT. The J gene is TRBJ1-1, the V gene TRBV2, with D unresolved. Deletions cut 5 bases from V and 6 bases from J, with 7 bases between. The CDR3 extends over 11 amino acids. The germline V gene has CDR1 SNHLY and CDR2 FYNNEI.

The chain employs TRBV7-2 and TRBJ2-2, with D possibly being TRBD1 (6 bases). Trimming shortened V by 2 bases and J by 7 bases, and 8 bases separated the two germline ends. The CDR3 totals 13 residues. Germline CDR1 SGHTA, CDR2 FQGNSA. CDR3 loop: CASSLLQGGELFF. The CDR3 coding sequence is TGTGCCAGCAGCTTATTACAGGGCGGGGAGCTGTTTTTT.

The rearrangement joins TRBV7-9 to TRBJ1-2; D gene unclear. CDR1 SEHNR and CDR2 FQNEAQ come from the germline V gene (reference sequence). The CDR3 extends over 14 amino acids. Trimming pared 5 bases from V and 5 bases from J, leaving 15 bases between. The CDR3 coding sequence is TGTGCCAGCAGCCCCGAGGCCTCCCGGTATGGCTACACCTTC. This translates into CASSPEASRYGYTF.

The chain has TRBV5-1 and TRBJ2-3; D perhaps matches TRBD2 (7 bases). The V end was cut by 4 bases, the J end by 2 bases, with 8 bases between. The CDR3 runs 13 residues. Germline V gene lookup returns CDR1 SGHRS and CDR2 YFSETQ. The CDR3, as DNA: TGCGCCAGCAGCCGGGGGGCCACAGATACGCAGTATTTT. Protein sequence: CASSRGATDTQYF.

V gene TRBV28 combines with J gene TRBJ2-7; 8 bases line up with TRBD2. V shed 6 bases, J shed 0 bases, and the junction held 13 bases outside the gene matches. CDR1 and CDR2 from the germline V gene are MDHEN and SYDVKM. The CDR3 runs 17 residues. The CDR3 DNA sequence: TGTGCCAGCAGCCTCCCCGCCCAGCGGGGGAGCTCCTACGAGCAGTACTTC. As protein: CASSLPAQRGSSYEQYF.

This clone was picked up one time. V gene TRBV10-3 combines with J gene TRBJ1-2; 8 nucleotides align to TRBD1. The germline CDR1 and CDR2 sequences are ENHRY and SYGVKD. The CDR3 has 16 residues. With V trimmed by 2 bases and J by 7 bases, 12 bases remained unmatched. As DNA, the CDR3 is TGTGCCATCAGTGAGCCTCTTGTCGGACAGGGCGGTGGCTACACCTTC. This sequence encodes CAISEPLVGQGGGYTF.

The chain employs TRBV7-2 and TRBJ2-7, with D unclear. The germline V gene encodes CDR1 SGHTA and CDR2 FQGNSA. This CDR3 spans 15 amino acids. V shed 3 bases and J shed 0 bases, with 12 bases lying between them. The CDR3: CASSFVGLGSYEQYF. The CDR3 nucleotides read TGTGCCAGCAGCTTCGTAGGGCTAGGCTCCTACGAGCAGTACTTC.

The chain has TRBV5-5 and TRBJ1-3, with a possible D match to TRBD1 (5 bases). Germline V CDR1 and CDR2: SGHKS, YYEKEE (reference sequence). V was trimmed by 4 bases and J by 2 bases, leaving 19 bases between them. The CDR3 contains 17 residues. As DNA, the CDR3 is TGTGCCAGCAGCCGCCCGCCGGGGATGGGGCCTGGAAACACCATATATTTT. Translating gives CASSRPPGMGPGNTIYF.

The genes are TRBV16 and TRBJ1-4; 8 bases map to TRBD1. Trimming cost V 7 bases and J 7 bases; bases outside gene matches: 8. The CDR3 consists of 14 residues. Germline loops: CDR1 KGHSY, CDR2 FQNENV. DNA for the CDR3: TGTGCCAGCACGACAGGGGAGTGGAGTGAAAAACTGTTTTTT. It is translated as CASTTGEWSEKLFF. Filled out from reference TRBV16 and TRBJ1-4, the complete variable domain reads GEEVAQTPKHLVRGEGQKAKLYCAPIKGHSYVFWYQQVLKNEFKFLISFQNENVFDETGMPKERFSAKCLPNSPCSLEIQATKLEDSAVYFCASTTGEWSEKLFFGSGTQLSVL.

The chain uses TRBV7-3 and TRBJ2-3; D gene ambiguous. The CDR3 loop spans 15 amino acids. Trimming took 1 base from V and 0 from J, leaving 8 bases between them. Germline CDR1 and CDR2: SGHTA and FQGTGA. CDR3 coding DNA: TGTGCCAGCAGCTTAAATCCAGTTAGCACAGATACGCAGTATTTT. As protein: CASSLNPVSTDTQYF. The full variable domain, completed using reference TRBV7-3 and TRBJ2-3, is GAGVSQTPSNKVTEKGKYVELRCDPISGHTALYWYRQSLGQGPEFLIYFQGTGAADDSGLPNDRFFAVRPEGSVSTLKIQRTERGDSAVYLCASSLNPVSTDTQYFGPGTRLTVL.

V gene TRBV12-5 combines with J gene TRBJ1-2; D gene unclear. This CDR3 region has 15 residues. In germline, CDR1 is LGHNT, CDR2 FRNRAP. V shed 0 bases and J shed 5 bases, with 13 bases lying between them. The CDR3 DNA reads TGTGCTAGTGGTTTGGTACTAGGCACTGTTTATGGCTACACCTTC. Translating it yields CASGLVLGTVYGYTF.

The J gene is TRBJ1-5, the V gene TRBV28; D not certain. Germline CDR1 and CDR2: MDHEN and SYDVKM. The germline V and J ends were trimmed by 3 bases and 2 bases, with 11 bases remaining between them. This CDR3 region has 15 residues. The chain's CDR3 is CASSFSGGGNQPQHF. The CDR3 bases are TGTGCCAGCAGTTTCTCAGGCGGGGGCAATCAGCCCCAGCATTTT.